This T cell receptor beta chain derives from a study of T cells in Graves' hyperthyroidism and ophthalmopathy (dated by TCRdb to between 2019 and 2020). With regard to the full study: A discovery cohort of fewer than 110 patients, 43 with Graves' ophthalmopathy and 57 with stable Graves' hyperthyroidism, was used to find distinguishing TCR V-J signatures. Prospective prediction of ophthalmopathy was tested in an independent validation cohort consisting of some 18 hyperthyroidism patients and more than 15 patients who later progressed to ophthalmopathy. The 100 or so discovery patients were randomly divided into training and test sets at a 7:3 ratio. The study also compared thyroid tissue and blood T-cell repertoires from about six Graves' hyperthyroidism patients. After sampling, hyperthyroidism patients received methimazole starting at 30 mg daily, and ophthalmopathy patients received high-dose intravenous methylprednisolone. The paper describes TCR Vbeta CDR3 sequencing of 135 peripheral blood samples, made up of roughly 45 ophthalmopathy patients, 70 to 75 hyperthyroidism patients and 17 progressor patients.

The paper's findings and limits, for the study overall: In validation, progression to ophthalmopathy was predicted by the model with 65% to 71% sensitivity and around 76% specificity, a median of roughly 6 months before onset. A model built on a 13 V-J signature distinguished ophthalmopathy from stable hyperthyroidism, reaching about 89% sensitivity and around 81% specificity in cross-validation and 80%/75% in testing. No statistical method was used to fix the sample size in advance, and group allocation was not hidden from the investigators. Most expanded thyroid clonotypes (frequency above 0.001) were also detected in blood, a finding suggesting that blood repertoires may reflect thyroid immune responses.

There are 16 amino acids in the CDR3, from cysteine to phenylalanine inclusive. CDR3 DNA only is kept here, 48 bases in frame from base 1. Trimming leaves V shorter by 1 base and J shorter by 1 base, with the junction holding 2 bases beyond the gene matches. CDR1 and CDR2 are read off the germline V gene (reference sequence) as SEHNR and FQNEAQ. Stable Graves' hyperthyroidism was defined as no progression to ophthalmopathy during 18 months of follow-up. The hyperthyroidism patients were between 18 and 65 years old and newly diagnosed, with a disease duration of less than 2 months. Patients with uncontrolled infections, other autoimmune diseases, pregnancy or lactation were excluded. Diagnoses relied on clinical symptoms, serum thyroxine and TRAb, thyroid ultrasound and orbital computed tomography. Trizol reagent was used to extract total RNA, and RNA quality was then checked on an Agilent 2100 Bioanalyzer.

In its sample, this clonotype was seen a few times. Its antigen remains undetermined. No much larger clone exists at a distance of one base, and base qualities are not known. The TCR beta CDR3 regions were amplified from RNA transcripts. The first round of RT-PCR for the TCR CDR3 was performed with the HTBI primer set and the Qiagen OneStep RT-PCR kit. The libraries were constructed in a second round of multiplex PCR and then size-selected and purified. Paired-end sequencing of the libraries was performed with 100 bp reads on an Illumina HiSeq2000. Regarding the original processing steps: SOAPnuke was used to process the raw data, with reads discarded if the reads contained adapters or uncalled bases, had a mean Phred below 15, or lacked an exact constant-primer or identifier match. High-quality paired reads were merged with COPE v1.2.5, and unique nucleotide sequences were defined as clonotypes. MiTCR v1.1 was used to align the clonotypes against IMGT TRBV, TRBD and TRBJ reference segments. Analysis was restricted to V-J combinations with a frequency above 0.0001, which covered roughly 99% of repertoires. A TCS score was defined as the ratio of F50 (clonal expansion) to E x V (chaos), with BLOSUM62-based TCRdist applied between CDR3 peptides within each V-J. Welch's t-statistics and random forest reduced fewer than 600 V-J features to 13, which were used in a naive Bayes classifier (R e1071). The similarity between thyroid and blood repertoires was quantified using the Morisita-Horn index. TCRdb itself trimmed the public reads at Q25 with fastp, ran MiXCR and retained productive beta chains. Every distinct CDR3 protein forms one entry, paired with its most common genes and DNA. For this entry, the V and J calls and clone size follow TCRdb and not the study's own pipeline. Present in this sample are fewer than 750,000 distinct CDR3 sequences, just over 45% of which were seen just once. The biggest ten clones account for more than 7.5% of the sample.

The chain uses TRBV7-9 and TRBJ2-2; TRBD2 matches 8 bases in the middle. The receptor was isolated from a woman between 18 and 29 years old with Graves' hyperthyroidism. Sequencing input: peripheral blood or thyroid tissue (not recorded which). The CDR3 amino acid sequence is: CASSLELAVNTGELFF. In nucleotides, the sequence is TGTGCCAGCAGCTTAGAACTAGCGGTGAACACCGGGGAGCTGTTTTTT. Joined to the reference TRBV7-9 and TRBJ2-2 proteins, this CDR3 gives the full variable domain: DTGVSQNPRHKITKRGQNVTFRCDPISEHNRLYWYRQTLGQGPEFLTYFQNEAQLEKSRLLSDRFSAERPKGSFSTLEIQRTEQGDSAMYLCASSLELAVNTGELFFGEGSRLTVL.